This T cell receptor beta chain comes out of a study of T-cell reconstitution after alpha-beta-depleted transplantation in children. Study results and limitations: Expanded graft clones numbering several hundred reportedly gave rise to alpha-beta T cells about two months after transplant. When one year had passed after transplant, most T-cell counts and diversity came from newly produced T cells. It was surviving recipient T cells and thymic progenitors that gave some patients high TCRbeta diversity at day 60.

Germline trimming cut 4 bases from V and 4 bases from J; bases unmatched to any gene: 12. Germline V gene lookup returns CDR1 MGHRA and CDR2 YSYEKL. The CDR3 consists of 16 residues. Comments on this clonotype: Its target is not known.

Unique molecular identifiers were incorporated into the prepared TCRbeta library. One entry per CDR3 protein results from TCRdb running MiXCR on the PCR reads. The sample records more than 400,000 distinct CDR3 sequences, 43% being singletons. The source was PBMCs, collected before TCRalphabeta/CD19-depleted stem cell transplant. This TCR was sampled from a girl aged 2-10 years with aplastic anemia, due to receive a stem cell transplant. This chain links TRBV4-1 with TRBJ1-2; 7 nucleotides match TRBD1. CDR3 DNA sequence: TGCGCCAGCAGCCTCCAAGTCGGGGCAGGGGGCTATGGCTACACCTTC. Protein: CASSLQVGAGGYGYTF.